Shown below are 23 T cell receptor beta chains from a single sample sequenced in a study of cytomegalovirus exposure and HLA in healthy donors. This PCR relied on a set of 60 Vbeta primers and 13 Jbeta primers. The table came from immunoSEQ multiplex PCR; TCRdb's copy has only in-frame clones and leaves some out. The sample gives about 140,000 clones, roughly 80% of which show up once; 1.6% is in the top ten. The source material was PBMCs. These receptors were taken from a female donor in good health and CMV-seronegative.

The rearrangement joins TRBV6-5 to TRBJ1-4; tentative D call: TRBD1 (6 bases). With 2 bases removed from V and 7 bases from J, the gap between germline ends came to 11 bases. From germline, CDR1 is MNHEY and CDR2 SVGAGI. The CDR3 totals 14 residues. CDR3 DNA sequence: TGTGCCAGCAGTTACCCAGGGGCGGGTGAAAAACTGTTTTTT. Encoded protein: CASSYPGAGEKLFF.

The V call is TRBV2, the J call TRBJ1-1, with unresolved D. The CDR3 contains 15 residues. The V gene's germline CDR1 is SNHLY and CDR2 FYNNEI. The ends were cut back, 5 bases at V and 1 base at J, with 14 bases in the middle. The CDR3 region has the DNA TGTGCCAGCAGTCCACCCCGTGGCACGAACACTGAAGCTTTCTTT. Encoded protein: CASSPPRGTNTEAFF.

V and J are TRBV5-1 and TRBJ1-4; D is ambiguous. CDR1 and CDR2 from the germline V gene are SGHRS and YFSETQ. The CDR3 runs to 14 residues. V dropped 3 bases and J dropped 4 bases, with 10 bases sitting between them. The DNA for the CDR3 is TGCGCCAGCAGCTCCAATAGTGATAATGAAAAACTGTTTTTT. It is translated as CASSSNSDNEKLFF.

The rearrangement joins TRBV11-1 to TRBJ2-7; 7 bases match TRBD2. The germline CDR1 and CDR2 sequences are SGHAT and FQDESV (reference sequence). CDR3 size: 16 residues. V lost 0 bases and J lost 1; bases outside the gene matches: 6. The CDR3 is CASSLARTRLSYEQYF. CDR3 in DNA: TGTGCCAGCAGCTTAGCTAGGACTAGGCTTTCCTACGAGCAGTACTTC.

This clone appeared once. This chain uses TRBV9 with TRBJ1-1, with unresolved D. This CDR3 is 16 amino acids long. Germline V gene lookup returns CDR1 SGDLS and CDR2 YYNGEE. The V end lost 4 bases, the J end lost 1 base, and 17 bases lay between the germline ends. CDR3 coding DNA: TGTGCCAGCAGCCATCAGCGGGCAGGTAGGAACACTGAAGCTTTCTTT. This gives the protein CASSHQRAGRNTEAFF.

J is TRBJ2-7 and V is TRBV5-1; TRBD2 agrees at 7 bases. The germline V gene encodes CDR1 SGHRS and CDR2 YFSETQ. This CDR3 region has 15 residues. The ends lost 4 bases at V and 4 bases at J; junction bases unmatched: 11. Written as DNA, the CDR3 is TGCGCCAGCAGCCGGGAGGAGGGGTTGAGGTACGAGCAGTACTTC. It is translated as CASSREEGLRYEQYF.

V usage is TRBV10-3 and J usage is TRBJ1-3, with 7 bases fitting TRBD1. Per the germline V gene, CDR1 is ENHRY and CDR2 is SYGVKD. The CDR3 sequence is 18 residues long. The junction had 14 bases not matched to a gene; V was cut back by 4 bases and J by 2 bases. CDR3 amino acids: CAISASPGGTVTGNTIYF. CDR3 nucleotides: TGTGCCATCAGTGCATCCCCGGGAGGGACAGTAACTGGAAACACCATATATTTT.

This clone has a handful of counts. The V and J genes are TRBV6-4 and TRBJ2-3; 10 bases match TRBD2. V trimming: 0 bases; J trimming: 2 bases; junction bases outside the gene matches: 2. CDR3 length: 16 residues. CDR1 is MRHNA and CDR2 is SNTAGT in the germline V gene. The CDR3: CASSDSAGGPTDTQYF. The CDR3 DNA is TGTGCCAGCAGTGACTCAGCGGGAGGGCCCACAGATACGCAGTATTTT.

The CDR3 DNA reads TGTGCCAGCAGCTTAGGTTGGGCTAGCGGGAGGGCAGGCAATGAGCAGTTCTTC. Translating gives CASSLGWASGRAGNEQFF. The rearrangement joins TRBV7-6 to TRBJ2-1; TRBD2 agrees at 12 bases. This CDR3 is built from 18 residues. Per germline, CDR1 SGHVS and CDR2 FNYEAQ. V lost 1 base, J lost 6 bases, and 10 bases stayed unmatched.

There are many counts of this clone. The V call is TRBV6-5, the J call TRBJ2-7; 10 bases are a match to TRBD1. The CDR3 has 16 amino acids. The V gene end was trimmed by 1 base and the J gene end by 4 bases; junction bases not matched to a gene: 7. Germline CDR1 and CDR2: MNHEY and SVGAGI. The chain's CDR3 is CASSYLPGQGTYEQYF. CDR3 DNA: TGTGCCAGCAGTTACTTGCCGGGACAGGGGACATACGAGCAGTACTTC.

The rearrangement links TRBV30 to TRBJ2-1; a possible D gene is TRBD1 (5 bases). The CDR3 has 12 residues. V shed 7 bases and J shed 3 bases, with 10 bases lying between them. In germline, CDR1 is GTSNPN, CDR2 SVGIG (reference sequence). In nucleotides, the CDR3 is TGTGCCTCGAATAGGGGCTACAATGAGCAGTTCTTC. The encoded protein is CASNRGYNEQFF.

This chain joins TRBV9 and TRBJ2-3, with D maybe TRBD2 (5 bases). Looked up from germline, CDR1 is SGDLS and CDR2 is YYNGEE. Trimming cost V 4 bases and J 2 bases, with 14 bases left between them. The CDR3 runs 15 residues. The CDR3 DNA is TGTGCCAGCAGCACCTTCGCGGGTATCACAGATACGCAGTATTTT. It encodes CASSTFAGITDTQYF. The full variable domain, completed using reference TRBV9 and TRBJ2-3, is DSGVTQTPKHLITATGQRVTLRCSPRSGDLSVYWYQQSLDQGLQFLIQYYNGEERAKGNILERFSAQQFPDLHSELNLSSLELGDSALYFCASSTFAGITDTQYFGPGTRLTVL.

The CDR3 sequence: CASSESQGLGNTIYF. For the CDR3, the DNA is TGTGCCAGCAGTGAATCACAGGGGCTGGGAAACACCATATATTTT. J is TRBJ1-3 and V is TRBV6-1, with 7 bases fitting TRBD1. The CDR3 is 15 amino acids. The junction had 5 bases not matched to a gene; V was cut back by 2 bases and J by 4 bases. Germline assignment: CDR1 MNHNS and CDR2 SASEGT.

The CDR3 here is CASSLESEPYEQYF. CDR3 in DNA: TGTGCCAGCAGCTTAGAGAGCGAGCCCTACGAGCAGTACTTC. The rearrangement joins TRBV13 to TRBJ2-7; D is ambiguous. V was pared by 1 base and J by 2 bases, with 9 bases between. The germline gives CDR1 PRHDT, CDR2 FYEKMQ (reference sequence). The CDR3 covers 14 residues.

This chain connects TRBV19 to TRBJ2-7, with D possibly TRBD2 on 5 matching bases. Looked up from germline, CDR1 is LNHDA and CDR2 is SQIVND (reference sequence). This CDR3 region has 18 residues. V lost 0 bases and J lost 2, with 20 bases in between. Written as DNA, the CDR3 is TGTGCCAGTAGTATAGACGGCTGGGTGTCGGGGAATCCCTACGAGCAGTACTTC. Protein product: CASSIDGWVSGNPYEQYF. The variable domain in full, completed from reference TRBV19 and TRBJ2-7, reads DGGITQSPKYLFRKEGQNVTLSCEQNLNHDAMYWYRQDPGQGLRLIYYSQIVNDFQKGDIAEGYSVSREKKESFPLTVTSAQKNPTAFYLCASSIDGWVSGNPYEQYFGPGTRLTVT.

CDR3: CSVFPNTGTRQQETQYF. For the CDR3, the DNA is TGCAGCGTCTTCCCCAACACCGGAACAAGACAACAAGAGACCCAGTACTTC. The chain links TRBV29-1 to TRBJ2-5; D unresolved. Germline V lookup: CDR1 SQVTM, CDR2 ANQGSEA. The CDR3 is made up of 17 amino acids. V lost 6 bases to trimming and J lost 2 bases, with 25 bases between them. Full variable domain (remainder filled in from reference TRBV29-1 and TRBJ2-5): SAVISQKPSRDICQRGTSLTIQCQVDSQVTMMFWYRQQPGQSLTLIATANQGSEATYESGFVIDKFPISRPNLTFSTLTVSNMSPEDSSIYLCSVFPNTGTRQQETQYFGPGTRLLVL.

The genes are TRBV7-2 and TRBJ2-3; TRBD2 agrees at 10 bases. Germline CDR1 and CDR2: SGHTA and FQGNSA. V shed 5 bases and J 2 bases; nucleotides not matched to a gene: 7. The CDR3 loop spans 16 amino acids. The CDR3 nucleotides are TGTGCCAGCAGCCCCCGGACTAGCGGCAACACAGATACGCAGTATTTT. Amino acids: CASSPRTSGNTDTQYF.

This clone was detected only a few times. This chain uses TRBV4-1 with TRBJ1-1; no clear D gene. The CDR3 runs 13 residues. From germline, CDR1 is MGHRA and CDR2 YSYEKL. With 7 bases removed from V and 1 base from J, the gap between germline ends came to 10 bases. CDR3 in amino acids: CASTPRGNTEAFF. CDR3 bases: TGCGCCAGCACTCCTCGCGGGAACACTGAAGCTTTCTTT.

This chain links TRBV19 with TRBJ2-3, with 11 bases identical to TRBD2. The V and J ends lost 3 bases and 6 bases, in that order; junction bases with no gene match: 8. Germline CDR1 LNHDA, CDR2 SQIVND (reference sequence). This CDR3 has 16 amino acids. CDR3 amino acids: CASSISVGLAADTQYF. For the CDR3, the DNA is TGTGCCAGTAGTATTTCGGTGGGACTAGCGGCGGATACGCAGTATTTT. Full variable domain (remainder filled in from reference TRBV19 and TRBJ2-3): DGGITQSPKYLFRKEGQNVTLSCEQNLNHDAMYWYRQDPGQGLRLIYYSQIVNDFQKGDIAEGYSVSREKKESFPLTVTSAQKNPTAFYLCASSISVGLAADTQYFGPGTRLTVL.

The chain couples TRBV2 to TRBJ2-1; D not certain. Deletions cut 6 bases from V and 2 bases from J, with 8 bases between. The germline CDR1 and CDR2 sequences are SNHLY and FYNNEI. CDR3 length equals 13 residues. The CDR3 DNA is TGTGCCAGCAGCCCAGACACCTACAATGAGCAGTTCTTC. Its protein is CASSPDTYNEQFF.

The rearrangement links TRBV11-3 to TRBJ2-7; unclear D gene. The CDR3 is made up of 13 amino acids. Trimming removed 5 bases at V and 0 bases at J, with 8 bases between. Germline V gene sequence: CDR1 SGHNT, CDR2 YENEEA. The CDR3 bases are TGTGCCAGCAGCCTCCGGAGCTCCTACGAGCAGTACTTC. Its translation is CASSLRSSYEQYF.

The CDR3 nucleotides are TGTGCCAGCAGTGCGACAGGGGAATGGAATCAGCCCCAGCATTTT. This gives the protein CASSATGEWNQPQHF. The gene calls are TRBV27 and TRBJ1-5; 8 bases are a match to TRBD1. Germline V gene lookup returns CDR1 MNHEY and CDR2 SMNVEV (reference sequence). Trimming took 5 bases from V and 4 from J; bases not matched to a gene: 7. The CDR3 runs to 15 residues.

The CDR3 bases are TGTGCCAGCAGCGGCCGGGACAGGGCAGTAGCCGGGGAGCTGTTTTTT. This encodes CASSGRDRAVAGELFF. The chain links TRBV7-9 to TRBJ2-2, with 9 bases lining up with TRBD1. Germline lookup yields CDR1 SEHNR and CDR2 FQNEAQ (reference sequence). CDR3 length: 16 residues. Losses at the gene ends were 5 bases for V and 6 bases for J; bases not matched to a gene: 10.